These T cell receptor beta chains were read from a single sample in a study of cytomegalovirus exposure and HLA in healthy donors. Libraries were prepared by immunoSEQ multiplex PCR; TCRdb keeps only in-frame clonotypes and omits some of them. The sample holds around 170,000 clones; 78% are singletons and the top ten take more than 1.3%. Sample: PBMCs. The receptors derive from a male donor in good health and CMV-seronegative. Each CDR3 is given without its conserved first and last residue. D genes are given only for firm matches.

D gene	CDR3 length	V gene	J gene	CDR3 protein
TRBD1	13	TRBV4-1	TRBJ2-2	ASSPRDSNTGELF
TRBD2	13	TRBV6-5	TRBJ2-3	ASSKLAGESDTQY
TRBD2	13	TRBV5-1	TRBJ2-2	ASSLAGGNTGELF
TRBD2	12	TRBV27	TRBJ2-7	ASSFSGRPYEQY
TRBD1	13	TRBV6-5	TRBJ1-1	ASSYSDRANTEAF
TRBD2	17	TRBV28	TRBJ2-1	ASSHHSGTSGSSYNEQF
-	12	TRBV19	TRBJ2-7	ATTPLDSPYEQY
TRBD2	12	TRBV19	TRBJ2-1	ASSVAGVFNEQF
TRBD1	13	TRBV18	TRBJ1-6	ASSPRTGANSPLH
TRBD2	10	TRBV7-2	TRBJ2-1	ASGRGGYEQF
-	15	TRBV25-1	TRBJ2-7	ASSDSGQGKRSYEQY
TRBD1	11	TRBV19	TRBJ2-7	ASSWDRFYEQY
TRBD2	15	TRBV9	TRBJ2-5	ASSVATSGGSQETQY
-	10	TRBV28	TRBJ1-2	ASSTPGSGYT
TRBD1	14	TRBV7-2	TRBJ1-6	ASSLGGTGGNSPLH
TRBD1	13	TRBV4-3	TRBJ1-2	ASSQDPGTGGGYT
-	15	TRBV4-2	TRBJ1-4	ASSQDTGHMGNEKLF
-	9	TRBV20-1	TRBJ1-4	SVEQNEKLF
-	11	TRBV30	TRBJ2-7	AWHYREGYEQY
-	13	TRBV5-1	TRBJ2-3	ASSLSGIDTDTQY
-	13	TRBV6-6	TRBJ2-7	ASSPWADSSYEQY
-	15	TRBV7-2	TRBJ1-1	ASSLAYPTGSNTEAF
-	11	TRBV7-2	TRBJ2-7	ASSLVSEAEQY
TRBD1	14	TRBV27	TRBJ1-2	ASSFGSGTGYYGYT
TRBD2	13	TRBV7-7	TRBJ2-1	ASSLEAGASNEQF
-	13	TRBV2	TRBJ1-4	ASNQGLRANEKLF
TRBD1	11	TRBV28	TRBJ2-7	ASSLDRTYEQY
-	13	TRBV30	TRBJ2-1	AWSLPWSRRTEQF
TRBD2	15	TRBV28	TRBJ2-2	ASKPTSGRAWTGELF
TRBD1	13	TRBV7-9	TRBJ2-2	AVISGTANTGELF
TRBD1	19	TRBV4-3	TRBJ1-5	ASSQDYRTGGAKGSNQPQH
-	11	TRBV5-4	TRBJ1-2	ASRLLGGGGYT
TRBD1	11	TRBV28	TRBJ1-1	ASGSGGNTEAF
-	14	TRBV18	TRBJ1-2	ASSPAGEARNYGYT
-	11	TRBV11-1	TRBJ1-1	ASSFRQSTEAF
-	9	TRBV6-6	TRBJ2-2	ASHWASELF
-	13	TRBV7-9	TRBJ1-1	ASSPQGFMNTEAF
TRBD1	13	TRBV5-4	TRBJ2-7	ASSLEGTGANEQY
-	13	TRBV11-1	TRBJ1-4	ASSSRDFGTEKLF
-	11	TRBV7-9	TRBJ1-2	ASSRRVNYGYT